This T cell receptor beta chain was recovered during a study of healthy donors' naive CD4 and CD8 T cells. Starting from roughly 0.45 ug of total RNA, TCR libraries were made with linear amplification. TCRdb reprocessed the reads with MiXCR, giving one entry per CDR3 protein. The sample lists approximately 180,000 distinct CDR3 sequences; around 70% were seen once. Trimming pared 8 bases from V and 3 bases from J, leaving 17 bases between. The CDR3 totals 14 residues. Germline lookup yields CDR1 MNHEY and CDR2 SVGEGT. Study-wide findings and caveats: CDR3 charge plus V and J genes appeared to account for approximately 13% of CD4/CD8 variance.

Naive CD4+ cells were sorted as CD4+CD8-CD45RO-CD45RA+; naive CD8+ as CD8+CD4-CD45RA+CD27bright. Of note for this clonotype: What it binds is not known.

The specimen sequenced was naive CD4+ and CD8+ T cells sorted from blood, pooled from several donors. The sequence was collected from a pool of human donors in good health; the sample pools cells from several healthy donors. The chain couples TRBV6-2 or TRBV6-3 to TRBJ2-7; D is possibly TRBD1 or TRBD2 (5 bases each). As DNA, the CDR3 is TGTGCCAGCTCCCTCCGGGGCTGGAGCTACGAGCAGTACTTC. It is translated as CASSLRGWSYEQYF.